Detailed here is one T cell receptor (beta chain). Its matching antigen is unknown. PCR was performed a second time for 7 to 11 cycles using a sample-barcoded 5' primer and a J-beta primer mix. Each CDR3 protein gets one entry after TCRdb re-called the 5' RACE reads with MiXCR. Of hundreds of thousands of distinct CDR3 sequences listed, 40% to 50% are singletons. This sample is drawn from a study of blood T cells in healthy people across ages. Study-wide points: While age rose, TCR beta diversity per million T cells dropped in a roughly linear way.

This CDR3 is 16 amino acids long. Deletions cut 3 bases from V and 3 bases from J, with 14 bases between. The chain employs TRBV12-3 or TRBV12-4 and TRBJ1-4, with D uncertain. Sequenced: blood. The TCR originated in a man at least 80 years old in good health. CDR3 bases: TGTGCCAGCAGTTTTTTGGCGGGCAGGCCTAATGAAAAACTGTTTTTT. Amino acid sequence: CASSFLAGRPNEKLFF.